These 18 T cell receptor beta chains were sequenced from one sample in a study of T cells in localized non-small cell lung cancer. Here immunoSEQ multiplex PCR was the method, and the copy in TCRdb shows in-frame clones only, minus some. Here the sample spans under 1,500 clones, 15% to 20% being singletons. Here the sequenced sample was normal lung tissue next to the tumor, taken before any cancer treatment. These receptors were obtained from a woman aged 40-69 years with stage II lung adenocarcinoma.

V usage is TRBV11-3 and J usage is TRBJ2-1, with 12 bases aligning to TRBD1. The ends lost 3 bases at V and 9 bases at J; junction bases unmatched: 9. Germline lookup yields CDR1 SGHNT and CDR2 YENEEA. The CDR3 runs to 16 residues. The DNA of the CDR3 is TGTGCCAGCAGCTTGGCTCCGGGACAGGGGGCTGGTGAGCAGTTCTTC. Translation: CASSLAPGQGAGEQFF.

A few counts support this clone. V and J are TRBV19 and TRBJ1-2, with 7 bases identical to TRBD1. With 7 bases clipped from V and 4 bases from J, the junction kept 9 bases outside the gene matches. Germline loops: CDR1 LNHDA, CDR2 SQIVND (reference sequence). This CDR3 is built from 14 residues. The CDR3 DNA follows: TGTGCCAGTACCCCTGCGGAGGGGGCCTATGGCTACACCTTC. This sequence encodes CASTPAEGAYGYTF.

The sample holds a few counts of this clone. The chain combines TRBV11-3 with TRBJ2-1; TRBD2 matches 14 bases. This CDR3 region has 15 residues. The V segment lost 5 bases and the J segment 6 bases; nucleotides outside the gene matches: 3. CDR1 and CDR2 from the germline V gene are SGHNT and YENEEA. CDR3: CASSLGLAGGNEQFF. CDR3 nucleotide sequence: TGTGCCAGCAGCCTAGGACTAGCGGGGGGCAATGAGCAGTTCTTC.

This clone counts as medium-sized. The rearrangement joins TRBV7-2 to TRBJ1-1, with D unclear. The CDR3 contains 13 residues. CDR1 SGHTA and CDR2 FQGNSA come from the germline V gene. Trimming cost V 4 bases and J 3 bases, with 9 bases left between them. Written as DNA, the CDR3 is TGTGCCAGCAGCTCTACGCGGGACACTGAAGCTTTCTTT. It translates to CASSSTRDTEAFF.

In this sample, this clone turned up a few times. The chain has TRBV11-3 and TRBJ2-3; 7 bases map to TRBD2. V lost 4 bases, J lost 6 bases, and 10 bases stayed unmatched. The CDR3 is 15 amino acids. Per germline, CDR1 SGHNT and CDR2 YENEEA. DNA for the CDR3: TGTGCCAGCAGCTCCCCGACTAGCAGCAGGGATACGCAGTATTTT. Protein: CASSSPTSSRDTQYF.

This clone showed up just a few times. The V and J genes are TRBV4-3 and TRBJ1-6, with D uncertain. The V end was cut by 0 bases, the J end by 0 bases, with 12 bases between. Per germline, CDR1 LGHNA and CDR2 YSLEER. The CDR3 totals 18 residues. The CDR3 region is CASSQEGHPSSYNSPLHF. The CDR3 DNA reads as TGCGCCAGCAGCCAAGAGGGTCACCCGAGCTCCTATAATTCACCCCTCCACTTT.

The V and J genes are TRBV28 and TRBJ1-2; D is unclear. This CDR3 region has 14 residues. CDR1 is MDHEN and CDR2 is SYDVKM in the germline V gene. With 3 bases removed from V and 2 bases from J, the gap between germline ends came to 10 bases. CDR3 in amino acids: CASSFDTTNYGYTF. The CDR3 bases are TGTGCCAGCAGTTTCGATACGACCAACTATGGCTACACCTTC.

V gene TRBV11-3 combines with J gene TRBJ1-4; D not resolved. Looked up from germline, CDR1 is SGHNT and CDR2 is YENEEA. V was shortened by 5 bases and J by 0 bases, with 7 bases between the two germline ends. The CDR3 consists of 14 residues. The CDR3 region has the DNA TGTGCCAGCAGCCCCCCCGCAACTAATGAAAAACTGTTTTTT. It is translated as CASSPPATNEKLFF. Full variable domain (outside the CDR3, taken from reference TRBV11-3 and TRBJ1-4): EAGVVQSPRYKIIEKKQPVAFWCNPISGHNTLYWYLQNLGQGPELLIRYENEEAVDDSQLPKDRFSAERLKGVDSTLKIQPAELGDSAVYLCASSPPATNEKLFFGSGTQLSVL.

This chain links TRBV5-1 with TRBJ1-3; D unclear. This CDR3 region has 15 residues. Trimming took 2 bases from V and 2 from J, leaving 11 bases between them. CDR1 and CDR2 (germline): SGHRS, YFSETQ. The CDR3 nucleotides are TGCGCCAGCAGCTTCGGGGATTTGACTGGAAACACCATATATTTT. This sequence encodes CASSFGDLTGNTIYF.

This clone came up a few times. The chain employs TRBV5-1 and TRBJ1-1; the match to TRBD1 covers 10 bases. Germline CDR1 reads SGHRS; CDR2 reads YFSETQ. The length of the CDR3 is 15 residues. Trimming cost V 2 bases and J 5 bases; bases outside gene matches: 6. The CDR3 DNA reads TGCGCCAGCAGCTTAATGACAGGGGGCGAAACTGAAGCTTTCTTT. As protein: CASSLMTGGETEAFF.

This chain uses TRBV19 with TRBJ2-1, with 10 nucleotides matching TRBD1. The germline V gene encodes CDR1 LNHDA and CDR2 SQIVND (reference sequence). After removal of 10 bases from V and 7 bases from J, the junction contained 7 bases not matched to a gene. The CDR3 runs to 13 residues. The CDR3 reads CATSDRGHNEQFF. The CDR3 coding sequence is TGTGCCACGTCCGACAGGGGGCATAATGAGCAGTTCTTC.

This clone has only one observation. The chain couples TRBV12-1 to TRBJ2-6; the D call TRBD1 from the table was never checked on the DNA. TRBV12-1 is a known pseudogene. The CDR3 has 14 amino acids. The CDR3 region is CASIGQSRANVLTF. In DNA form, the CDR3 reads TGTGCCAGCATAGGACAAAGTCGGGCCAACGTCCTGACTTTC.

The chain employs TRBV9 and TRBJ2-7, with a tentative D call TRBD2 (6 bases). V gave up 0 bases and J gave up 1 base, with 11 bases separating them. Germline V gene data show CDR1 as SGDLS and CDR2 as YYNGEE. The CDR3 has 15 amino acids. The chain's CDR3 is CASSVGTTVSYEQYF. The CDR3 DNA sequence: TGTGCCAGCAGCGTAGGGACTACGGTTTCCTACGAGCAGTACTTC.

J is TRBJ1-6 and V is TRBV28; no clear D gene. CDR1 is MDHEN, CDR2 SYDVKM, per germline. V gave up 6 bases and J gave up 2 bases, with 17 bases separating them. The CDR3 runs 17 residues. CDR3: CASSLDTEIPYNSPLHF. DNA of the CDR3: TGTGCCAGCAGCCTCGACACCGAGATCCCCTATAATTCACCCCTCCACTTT.

The chain links TRBV6-8 to TRBJ1-1; tentatively, D is TRBD1 (5 bases). The CDR3 is 15 amino acids. From germline, CDR1 is MNHGY and CDR2 SAAAGT. V was trimmed by 5 bases and J by 0 bases, leaving 13 bases between them. The CDR3 here is CASSLLGELNTEAFF. The DNA for the CDR3 is TGTGCCAGCAGTCTCTTAGGGGAATTGAACACTGAAGCTTTCTTT.

Comment on this clone: One end of the junction varies from germline; a read error may be responsible. The chain combines TRBV15 with TRBJ2-3; 14 bases are a match to TRBD2. Germline assignment: CDR1 LNHNV and CDR2 YYDKDF (reference sequence). There are 17 residues in the CDR3. CDR3: CASSSGLAGEGTDTQYF. DNA of the CDR3: TGTGCCAGCAGCTCGGGACTAGCGGGGGAGGGGACAGATACGCAGTATTTT.

V and J are TRBV6-8 and TRBJ1-2, with no clear D. The CDR3 has 13 residues. The germline V and J ends were trimmed by 0 bases and 10 bases, with 12 bases remaining between them. The germline V gene has CDR1 MNHGY and CDR2 SAAAGT. The CDR3 sequence is CASSYSTSAVYTF. DNA for the CDR3: TGTGCCAGCAGTTACTCGACGAGCGCTGTCTACACCTTC.

This clone was seen only a few times. The rearrangement joins TRBV5-1 to TRBJ1-1, with D perhaps TRBD1 (5 bases). Per the germline V gene, CDR1 is SGHRS and CDR2 is YFSETQ. This CDR3 is built from 14 residues. V shed 0 bases and J shed 7 bases, with 13 bases lying between them. The CDR3 sequence is CASSLVQGASEAFF. The DNA of the CDR3 is TGCGCCAGCAGCTTGGTTCAGGGTGCTAGTGAAGCTTTCTTT.